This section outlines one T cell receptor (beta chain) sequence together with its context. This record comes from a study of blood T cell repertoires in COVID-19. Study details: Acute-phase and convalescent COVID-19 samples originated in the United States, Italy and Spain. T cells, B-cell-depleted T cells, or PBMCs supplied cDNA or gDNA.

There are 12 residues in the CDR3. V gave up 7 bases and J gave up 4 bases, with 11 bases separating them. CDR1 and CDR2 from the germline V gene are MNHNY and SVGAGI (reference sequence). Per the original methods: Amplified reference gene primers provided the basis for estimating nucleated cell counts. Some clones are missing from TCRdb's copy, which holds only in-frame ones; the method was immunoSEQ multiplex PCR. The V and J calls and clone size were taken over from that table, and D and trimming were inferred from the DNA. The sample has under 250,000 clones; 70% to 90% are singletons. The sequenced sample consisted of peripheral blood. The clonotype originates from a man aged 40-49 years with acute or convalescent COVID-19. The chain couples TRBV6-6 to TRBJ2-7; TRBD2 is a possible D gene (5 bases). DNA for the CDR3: TGTGCCAGCATGGGAGTGGGTTACGAGCAGTACTTC. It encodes CASMGVGYEQYF.